This T cell receptor (beta chain) was sequenced in a study of blood T cell repertoires in COVID-19. Study-level information: Sources were T cells, B-cell-depleted T cells, or PBMCs; the material itself was cDNA or gDNA.

This table comes from immunoSEQ multiplex PCR, and its TCRdb copy is limited to in-frame clones, with some not included. The profile covers approximately 210,000 clones, with over 70% appearing a single time and 2.5% to 3.5% taken by the ten largest. The sequence was obtained from a man aged 50-59 years with active or convalescent COVID-19. Sequenced input: peripheral blood.

For the CDR3, the DNA is TGTGCCAGCAGTCCCCGGGTTCTGAACACTGAAGCTTTCTTT. This gives the protein CASSPRVLNTEAFF. This chain connects TRBV6-5 to TRBJ1-1; D is unclear. The length of the CDR3 is 14 residues. Germline CDR1 and CDR2: MNHEY and SVGAGI. V lost 5 bases, J lost 0 bases, and 10 bases lay in between.